The entry below describes one T cell receptor beta chain. The CDR3 runs to 21 residues. The sample comes from a study of T cell responses to AZD1222 COVID-19 vaccine. Using immunoSEQ multiplex PCR, the repertoire was profiled, and TCRdb retains in-frame clones only, with some absent. The data show 150,000 to 200,000 clones, around 90% seen once. The chain couples TRBV21-1 to TRBJ1-5; the table's D call TRBD1 went unverified against the DNA. TRBV21-1 represents a pseudogene. The sequence derives from an adult who received the AZD1222 COVID-19 vaccine. Sample: peripheral blood, taken 28 days after the second AZD1222 dose. The chain's CDR3 is CASSKKKGQGAWGASNQPQHF. CDR3 in DNA: TGTGCCAGCAGCAAAAAAAAAGGACAGGGGGCTTGGGGAGCGAGCAATCAGCCCCAGCATTTT.